Below, 20 T cell receptor beta chains from the same sample are listed, as sequenced in a study of neoadjuvant anti-PD-1 for oral cavity cancer. Time point denoted: after neoadjuvant nivolumab, at surgical resection. Profiled with immunoSEQ multiplex PCR; TCRdb holds only in-frame clones, not every one. The table records about 9,800 clones, under 75% of them present only once. This sample comprised PBMCs, obtained after nivolumab (anti-PD-1) treatment. The receptors derive from a person between 40 and 85 years old with oral cavity squamous cell carcinoma.

The V and J genes are TRBV6-1 and TRBJ2-2, with no clear D. Germline V gene sequence: CDR1 MNHNS, CDR2 SASEGT. The CDR3 contains 15 residues. The V and J ends lost 2 bases and 0 bases respectively, with 7 bases between them. CDR3 coding DNA: TGTGCCAGCAGTGAATCTCTGCCGAACACCGGGGAGCTGTTTTTT. Translation gives CASSESLPNTGELFF.

This clone was seen only once. The CDR3 is CASSLASGARTGELFF. The DNA for the CDR3 is TGTGCCAGCAGCTTGGCTTCAGGGGCAAGGACCGGGGAGCTGTTTTTT. V is TRBV7-2 and J is TRBJ2-2, with a tentative D call TRBD1 (6 bases). The CDR3 runs 16 residues. The V end lost 3 bases, the J end lost 5 bases, and 16 bases lay between the germline ends. Germline CDR1 and CDR2: SGHTA and FQGNSA.

The gene calls are TRBV5-6 and TRBJ2-7; D possibly matches TRBD1 or TRBD2 (5 bases each). The germline V gene encodes CDR1 SGHDT and CDR2 YYEEEE. V was shortened by 4 bases and J by 5 bases, with 13 bases between the two germline ends. CDR3 length: 13 residues. The CDR3 nucleotides read TGTGCCAGCAGCCTAACCGGGACCCACGAGCAGTACTTC. Translating gives CASSLTGTHEQYF.

The chain couples TRBV5-1 to TRBJ1-1; D is unresolved. From germline, CDR1 is SGHRS and CDR2 YFSETQ. Trimming pared 0 bases from V and 4 bases from J, leaving 7 bases between. The CDR3 runs to 13 residues. The CDR3: CASSLGGPTEAFF. The CDR3 region has the DNA TGCGCCAGCAGCTTGGGTGGGCCCACTGAAGCTTTCTTT.

The gene calls are TRBV29-1 and TRBJ2-3; TRBD1 matches 8 bases. Trimming at V came to 8 bases and at J to 5 bases, leaving 9 bases not matched to a gene. This CDR3 comprises 13 residues. CDR1 is SQVTM, CDR2 ANQGSEA, per germline. CDR3 DNA: TGCAGCCTAAGGACAGGGTCAGGAGATACGCAGTATTTT. Translating gives CSLRTGSGDTQYF.

This chain connects TRBV7-2 to TRBJ1-6, with a possible D match to TRBD1 (5 bases). The CDR3 is 15 amino acids. V dropped 7 bases and J dropped 1 base, with 11 bases sitting between them. CDR1 and CDR2 (germline): SGHTA, FQGNSA. The CDR3 nucleotides are TGTGCCAGCATTCTACAGGAGTCCTATAATTCACCCCTCCACTTT. Protein product: CASILQESYNSPLHF.

This chain connects TRBV28 to TRBJ1-2; D is uncertain. Trimming cost V 4 bases and J 8 bases, with 5 bases left between them. Looked up from germline, CDR1 is MDHEN and CDR2 is SYDVKM. The CDR3 is 10 amino acids. The CDR3 spells CASSSQGYTF. The CDR3 DNA is TGTGCCAGCAGTTCGCAGGGCTACACCTTC.

This chain uses TRBV6-5 with TRBJ2-7, with no clear D. The CDR3 covers 14 residues. CDR1 is MNHEY, CDR2 SVGAGI, per germline. The V end lost 2 bases, the J end lost 6 bases, and 14 bases lay between the germline ends. The CDR3 nucleotides are TGTGCCAGCAGTTACGGAGCCGAGTTGGGCGAGCAGTACTTC. Protein: CASSYGAELGEQYF.

The rearrangement links TRBV28 to TRBJ2-2; 9 bases fit TRBD2. CDR3 size: 15 residues. V lost 2 bases to trimming and J lost 7 bases; unmatched junction nucleotides: 5. Germline-derived CDR1 and CDR2 are MDHEN and SYDVKM. As DNA, the CDR3 is TGTGCCAGCAGTTTAGTCCTAGCGGGACTCGGGGAGCTGTTTTTT. Its protein is CASSLVLAGLGELFF.

The genes are TRBV5-6 and TRBJ1-2; D unclear. This CDR3 region has 15 residues. V was shortened by 4 bases and J by 8 bases, with 21 bases between the two germline ends. Germline V CDR1 and CDR2: SGHDT, YYEEEE. CDR3 loop: CASSPIVGIEHGYTF. The CDR3 DNA follows: TGTGCCAGCAGCCCCATCGTGGGAATCGAACACGGCTACACCTTC.

The chain recombines TRBV27 with TRBJ1-1; 8 bases match TRBD1. CDR3 length: 16 residues. V shed 5 bases, J shed 1 base, and the junction held 9 bases outside the gene matches. In germline, CDR1 is MNHEY, CDR2 SMNVEV (reference sequence). Written as DNA, the CDR3 is TGTGCCAGCAGTCCCCAAGGGACAGGTCGGAACACTGAAGCTTTCTTT. The encoded protein is CASSPQGTGRNTEAFF.

The chain carries TRBV19 and TRBJ1-1; D gene uncertain. Germline V gene sequence: CDR1 LNHDA, CDR2 SQIVND (reference sequence). CDR3 length equals 14 residues. V was pared by 3 bases and J by 1 base, with 9 bases between. DNA of the CDR3: TGTGCCAGTAGTATGTGGACGGGGAACACTGAAGCTTTCTTT. Protein: CASSMWTGNTEAFF.

This clone was observed once. V usage is TRBV5-4 and J usage is TRBJ2-1; a possible D gene is TRBD2 (6 bases). V lost 0 bases and J lost 7, with 8 bases in between. The CDR3 has 13 residues. CDR1 SGHNT and CDR2 YYREEE come from the germline V gene (reference sequence). In DNA, the CDR3 is TGTGCCAGCAGCTTGGAGGCGGGAAATGAGCAGTTCTTC. It codes for CASSLEAGNEQFF.

The chain joins TRBV29-1 to TRBJ1-3; TRBD1 might be the D (6 bases). The CDR3 covers 12 residues. Between the trimmed V and J ends, which lost 7 bases and 4 bases, there was a span of 11 bases. Germline V lookup: CDR1 SQVTM, CDR2 ANQGSEA. The CDR3 region has the DNA TGCAGCGCAGGGGAATCCGGAAACACCATATATTTT. Residues: CSAGESGNTIYF.

This chain connects TRBV14 to TRBJ2-2; tentative D call: TRBD2 (6 bases). Trimming removed 0 bases from V and 1 base from J, with 9 bases in between. Germline CDR1 SGHDN, CDR2 FVKESK. The CDR3 loop spans 16 amino acids. CDR3 bases: TGTGCCAGCAGCCAAGATTGGGGGGTGAACACCGGGGAGCTGTTTTTT. As protein: CASSQDWGVNTGELFF.

The CDR3 DNA reads TGCGCCAGCAGCTCCAGGGCTTCTCAGTCCTACAATGAGCAGTTCTTC. Encoded protein: CASSSRASQSYNEQFF. The J gene is TRBJ2-1, the V gene TRBV5-1; weak D call: TRBD1 (5 bases). Germline CDR1 SGHRS, CDR2 YFSETQ. The CDR3 contains 16 residues. Trimming removed 3 bases from V and 1 base from J, with 14 bases in between.

The chain couples TRBV6-6 to TRBJ2-5; D possibly matches TRBD1 or TRBD2 (5 bases each). The CDR3 is 15 amino acids. V dropped 7 bases and J dropped 3 bases, with 18 bases sitting between them. CDR1 is MNHNY, CDR2 SVGAGI, per germline (reference sequence). In DNA, the CDR3 is TGTGCCAGCAACCACTTCCGGGACGGGAAAGAGACCCAGTACTTC. Translated, it gives CASNHFRDGKETQYF.

This chain connects TRBV19 to TRBJ2-3; D remains unclear. The germline V gene encodes CDR1 LNHDA and CDR2 SQIVND (reference sequence). The CDR3 is 13 amino acids. V was clipped by 3 bases and J by 2 bases, with 6 bases between them. The CDR3 loop is CASSMGFTDTQYF. DNA for the CDR3: TGTGCCAGTAGTATGGGGTTCACAGATACGCAGTATTTT.

This clone was counted once. The rearrangement joins TRBV10-2 to TRBJ2-7; 7 positions match TRBD1. Per germline, CDR1 WSHSY and CDR2 SAAADI. The V and J ends lost 7 bases and 2 bases, in that order; junction bases with no gene match: 8. The CDR3 extends over 14 amino acids. CDR3 protein: CASKRQGVTYEQYF. As DNA, the CDR3 is TGCGCCAGCAAGAGACAGGGTGTAACCTACGAGCAGTACTTC.

The chain is built from TRBV27 and TRBJ2-5; D not resolved. Trimming pared 2 bases from V and 0 bases from J, leaving 13 bases between. Looked up from germline, CDR1 is MNHEY and CDR2 is SMNVEV (reference sequence). This CDR3 spans 16 amino acids. The CDR3 region is CASSLITARYQETQYF. The CDR3 DNA is TGTGCCAGCAGTTTAATAACAGCTCGCTACCAAGAGACCCAGTACTTC.